The 26 T cell receptor beta chains given below trace back to one sample, sequenced in a study of cytomegalovirus exposure and HLA in healthy donors. 60 Vbeta and 13 Jbeta primers were used in PCR. The data were produced by immunoSEQ multiplex PCR, yet TCRdb's version contains in-frame clones alone and is incomplete. The table includes around 110,000 clones, 8.5% to 10% detected once. Sequenced input: PBMCs. The receptors were sampled from a man younger than 40 in good health and CMV-seronegative.

The genes are TRBV11-3 and TRBJ2-3, with D possibly being TRBD2 (6 bases). This CDR3 has 15 amino acids. Germline values: CDR1 SGHNT, CDR2 YENEEA. V shed 4 bases and J shed 0 bases, with 11 bases lying between them. The CDR3 DNA reads as TGTGCCAGCAGCTATCCAGGGACTAGCACAGATACGCAGTATTTT. Its protein is CASSYPGTSTDTQYF.

The table lists this clone with a few counts. The chain is built from TRBV29-1 and TRBJ2-7; 8 bases map to TRBD1. This CDR3 region has 13 residues. Germline V gene data show CDR1 as SQVTM and CDR2 as ANQGSEA. J was trimmed by 0 bases and V by 6 bases; bases with no gene match: 4. CDR3 in amino acids: CSVETGASYEQYF. The CDR3 nucleotides are TGCAGCGTGGAGACAGGGGCCTCCTACGAGCAGTACTTC.

The rearrangement joins TRBV10-1 to TRBJ2-5; possible D gene TRBD1, 5 bases. V was clipped by 2 bases and J by 7 bases, with 14 bases between them. The V gene's germline CDR1 is WNHNN and CDR2 SYGVQD (reference sequence). The CDR3 covers 14 residues. CDR3 amino acids: CASSENLGESTQYF. Written as DNA, the CDR3 is TGCGCCAGCAGTGAGAATTTAGGGGAATCGACCCAGTACTTC.

About this clone itself: Other DNA sequences in this specimen translate into the identical CDR3. This chain connects TRBV4-1 to TRBJ2-7; no clear D. Germline V gives CDR1 MGHRA, CDR2 YSYEKL. The CDR3 is 14 residues long. Between the trimmed V and J ends, which lost 0 bases and 1 base, there was a span of 7 bases. The CDR3, as DNA: TGCGCCAGCAGCCAAGAGGGCAGGTCCTACGAGCAGTACTTC. This translates into CASSQEGRSYEQYF.

This clone has a handful of counts. The chain joins TRBV5-1 to TRBJ1-1; TRBD1 agrees at 12 bases. CDR1 is SGHRS, CDR2 YFSETQ, per germline. The CDR3 is 16 residues long. V lost 4 bases to trimming and J lost 1 base; unmatched junction nucleotides: 5. DNA for the CDR3: TGCGCCAGCAGCCCGGGACAGGGGGCCGCGAACACTGAAGCTTTCTTT. Protein product: CASSPGQGAANTEAFF. The whole variable domain, remainder taken from reference TRBV5-1 and TRBJ1-1, is KAGVTQTPRYLIKTRGQQVTLSCSPISGHRSVSWYQQTPGQGLQFLFEYFSETQRNKGNFPGRFSGRQFSNSRSEMNVSTLELGDSALYLCASSPGQGAANTEAFFGQGTRLTVV.

The chain combines TRBV7-8 with TRBJ2-7; TRBD2 aligns across 12 bases. Germline CDR1 is SGHVS and CDR2 is FQNEAQ. This CDR3 has 17 amino acids. The ends lost 7 bases at V and 2 bases at J; junction bases unmatched: 12. The CDR3 nucleotides read TGTGCCAGCACCACACAACTAGCGGGGGGACTCACCTACGAGCAGTACTTC. Its translation: CASTTQLAGGLTYEQYF.

This clone was detected only a few times. The chain carries TRBV6-5 and TRBJ2-2; D not resolved. The CDR3 has 14 amino acids. V was pared by 0 bases and J by 9 bases, with 11 bases between. CDR1 and CDR2 (germline): MNHEY, SVGAGI. CDR3 amino acids: CASSYSDSSRELFF. CDR3 nucleotides: TGTGCCAGCAGTTACTCTGACTCCTCCCGGGAGCTGTTTTTT.

The CDR3 here is CASSASVLAGPSQETQYF. CDR3 bases: TGTGCCAGCAGCGCTAGTGTACTAGCGGGCCCATCTCAAGAGACCCAGTACTTC. The chain employs TRBV9 and TRBJ2-5, with 9 bases aligning to TRBD2. CDR3 length: 18 amino acids. Unmatched junction bases numbered 14, after V lost 3 bases and J lost 2 bases. Germline V lookup: CDR1 SGDLS, CDR2 YYNGEE.

This clone was seen at least ten times. The CDR3 spells CASSRGQGLYSGANVLTF. CDR3 coding DNA: TGTGCCAGTAGTCGCGGACAGGGCCTCTACTCTGGGGCCAACGTCCTGACTTTC. The chain recombines TRBV19 with TRBJ2-6; TRBD1 matches 8 bases. The CDR3 loop spans 18 amino acids. V lost 5 bases and J lost 0; bases outside the gene matches: 9. CDR1 is LNHDA, CDR2 SQIVND, per germline (reference sequence).

The chain has TRBV28 and TRBJ2-7; D is undetermined. The V and J ends lost 8 bases and 5 bases respectively, with 13 bases between them. Germline CDR1 and CDR2: MDHEN and SYDVKM. The CDR3 is made up of 12 amino acids. In DNA form, the CDR3 reads TGTGCCAGCGGCAGTACATTGAACGAGCAGTACTTC. It encodes CASGSTLNEQYF.

The table lists this clone with a few counts. The chain recombines TRBV4-3 with TRBJ2-3; TRBD2 is a possible D gene (7 bases). Germline V gene sequence: CDR1 LGHNA, CDR2 YSLEER. CDR3 length: 16 residues. Trimming stripped 3 bases from V and 0 bases from J, with 13 bases between. CDR3 protein: CASSHWGGHSTDTQYF. The CDR3 DNA reads as TGCGCCAGCAGCCACTGGGGGGGCCATAGCACAGATACGCAGTATTTT.

The rearrangement joins TRBV4-3 to TRBJ1-1; D gene uncertain. This CDR3 has 15 residues. The V and J ends lost 0 bases and 1 base respectively, with 9 bases between them. Germline V gene sequence: CDR1 LGHNA, CDR2 YSLEER. The CDR3 DNA reads TGCGCCAGCAGCCAAGATCGAACCGGGAACACTGAAGCTTTCTTT. As protein: CASSQDRTGNTEAFF.

The table lists this clone with a few counts. The rearrangement uses TRBV6-5 and TRBJ1-4; perhaps TRBD1 as D (6 bases). CDR1 is MNHEY and CDR2 is SVGAGI in the germline V gene. V lost 5 bases and J 2 bases, leaving 12 bases between the germline ends. CDR3 size: 15 residues. The CDR3: CASSLTRGTNEKLFF. CDR3 bases: TGTGCCAGCAGTCTCACCAGGGGCACTAATGAAAAACTGTTTTTT.

This clone was counted a few times. The chain couples TRBV27 to TRBJ1-2; D remains unclear. V lost 5 bases and J lost 7, with 17 bases in between. There are 14 residues in the CDR3. Germline lookup yields CDR1 MNHEY and CDR2 SMNVEV (reference sequence). CDR3 loop: CASSPTTGARGYTF. DNA of the CDR3: TGTGCCAGCAGTCCGACTACGGGTGCGCGTGGCTACACCTTC.

This clone was observed a few times. The rearrangement links TRBV7-6 to TRBJ2-3, with 8 positions matching TRBD1. CDR3 length equals 16 residues. Germline assignment: CDR1 SGHVS and CDR2 FNYEAQ. Trimming cost V 2 bases and J 2 bases; bases outside gene matches: 6. The CDR3 coding sequence is TGTGCCAGCAGCTTATCCGGGACAGGATTCACAGATACGCAGTATTTT. Protein sequence: CASSLSGTGFTDTQYF.

The gene calls are TRBV7-2 and TRBJ1-4, with unresolved D. The CDR3 has 14 amino acids. Germline values: CDR1 SGHTA, CDR2 FQGNSA. The V and J ends lost 3 bases and 4 bases respectively, with 9 bases between them. The CDR3 DNA follows: TGTGCCAGCAGCTTTAGAGGGATTAATGAAAAACTGTTTTTT. Its translation: CASSFRGINEKLFF.

The rearrangement uses TRBV5-8 and TRBJ2-4, with TRBD1 matching 7 bases. The CDR3 spans 14 residues. In germline, CDR1 is SGHTS, CDR2 YDEGEE. J was trimmed by 7 bases and V by 2 bases; bases with no gene match: 6. DNA of the CDR3: TGTGCCAGCAGCTTAAGACAGGGCGTGAACATTCAGTACTTC. It encodes CASSLRQGVNIQYF.

The table lists this clone with a few counts. The chain has TRBV9 and TRBJ1-1; D is ambiguous. CDR1 SGDLS and CDR2 YYNGEE come from the germline V gene. The CDR3 extends over 15 amino acids. Trimming cost V 2 bases and J 4 bases, with 15 bases left between them. The CDR3 DNA sequence: TGTGCCAGCAGCGTCGAGGGAACGGGAGTCACTGAAGCTTTCTTT. This translates into CASSVEGTGVTEAFF.

The DNA for the CDR3 is TGTGCCAGCAGTTTCGCAGGGGGCGACTTTGGAAATGAGCAGTTCTTC. Protein: CASSFAGGDFGNEQFF. The genes are TRBV27 and TRBJ2-1; TRBD1 matches at 8 bases. With V trimmed by 3 bases and J by 7 bases, 11 bases remained unmatched. The CDR3 sequence is 16 residues long. In germline, CDR1 is MNHEY, CDR2 SMNVEV (reference sequence).

The gene calls are TRBV4-3 and TRBJ2-7, with 7 nucleotides matching TRBD1. V lost 0 bases to trimming and J lost 4 bases; unmatched junction nucleotides: 6. Germline CDR1 and CDR2: LGHNA and YSLEER. The CDR3 extends over 15 amino acids. The CDR3 coding sequence is TGCGCCAGCAGCCAAGATTACAGGGGAATATACGAGCAGTACTTC. Translating it yields CASSQDYRGIYEQYF.

This chain joins TRBV6-1 and TRBJ2-7, with D unclear. Trimming took off 2 bases at V and 0 bases at J, with 8 bases between the two ends. Germline CDR1 MNHNS, CDR2 SASEGT. CDR3 length equals 14 residues. CDR3 in DNA: TGTGCCAGCAGTGAACTTCCGAGCTCCTACGAGCAGTACTTC. This sequence encodes CASSELPSSYEQYF.

This clone was counted between two and nine times. This chain uses TRBV27 with TRBJ2-1; TRBD2 matches 11 bases. V lost 3 bases to trimming and J lost 2 bases; unmatched junction nucleotides: 6. The CDR3 covers 17 residues. Germline values: CDR1 MNHEY, CDR2 SMNVEV (reference sequence). CDR3 sequence (DNA): TGTGCCAGCAGTTTCCTAGCGGGGGGTCTCACCTACAATGAGCAGTTCTTC. Translating gives CASSFLAGGLTYNEQFF.

This chain uses TRBV18 with TRBJ2-3, with 8 positions matching TRBD1. The V gene's germline CDR1 is KGHSH and CDR2 LQKENI. This CDR3 is built from 17 residues. Trimming cost V 2 bases and J 0 bases; bases outside gene matches: 7. In DNA, the CDR3 is TGTGCCAGCTCACCAATACAGGGGGATATTAGCACAGATACGCAGTATTTT. Encoded protein: CASSPIQGDISTDTQYF. Looking up the rest from reference TRBV18 and TRBJ2-3 gives the full variable domain: NAGVMQNPRHLVRRRGQEARLRCSPMKGHSHVYWYRQLPEEGLKFMVYLQKENIIDESGMPKERFSAEFPKEGPSILRIQQVVRGDSAAYFCASSPIQGDISTDTQYFGPGTRLTVL.

V and J are TRBV19 and TRBJ2-7; 9 bases are a match to TRBD1. V lost 2 bases and J lost 7; bases outside the gene matches: 9. Germline V lookup: CDR1 LNHDA, CDR2 SQIVND (reference sequence). This CDR3 is built from 15 residues. The CDR3 DNA reads TGTGCCAGTAGTATATTGGGACAGGGCCGTCCTGAGCAGTACTTC. This gives the protein CASSILGQGRPEQYF. The entire variable domain, with the rest obtained from reference TRBV19 and TRBJ2-7, is as follows: DGGITQSPKYLFRKEGQNVTLSCEQNLNHDAMYWYRQDPGQGLRLIYYSQIVNDFQKGDIAEGYSVSREKKESFPLTVTSAQKNPTAFYLCASSILGQGRPEQYFGPGTRLTVT.

This clone has a handful of counts. The rearrangement links TRBV4-1 to TRBJ2-1, with D perhaps TRBD2 (5 bases). This CDR3 has 17 amino acids. Germline V lookup: CDR1 MGHRA, CDR2 YSYEKL. Trimming shortened V by 2 bases and J by 1 base, and 15 bases separated the two germline ends. CDR3 bases: TGCGCCAGCAGCCAACCCACGGAGCGGCAGTCCTACAATGAGCAGTTCTTC. It is translated as CASSQPTERQSYNEQFF.

This clone appeared a few times. One end of the junction varies from germline; a read error may be responsible. CDR3 in DNA: TGTGCTAGCAGCTTAGTTAGGGGACTAGCCCCCAATGAGCAGTTCTTC. This sequence encodes CASSLVRGLAPNEQFF. This sequence joins TRBV7-8 and TRBJ2-1, with TRBD2 identical over 9 bases. Germline V gene sequence: CDR1 SGHVS, CDR2 FQNEAQ. The CDR3 consists of 16 residues. The full variable domain, completed using reference TRBV7-8 and TRBJ2-1, is GAGVSQSPRYKVAKRGQDVALRCDPISGHVSLFWYQQALGQGPEFLTYFQNEAQLDKSGLPSDRFFAERPEGSVSTLKIQRTQQEDSAVYLCASSLVRGLAPNEQFFGPGTRLTVL.